The 3 T cell receptor beta chains reported below all come from one sample, sequenced in a study of T-cell memory formation after mild COVID-19. MiXCR was run by TCRdb on the 5' RACE reads, yielding one entry per CDR3 protein. The profile covers roughly 340,000 distinct CDR3 sequences, with approximately 22% appearing a single time and under 25% taken by the ten largest. The specimen was PBMCs or a T cell subset sorted from them (not recorded which). The receptors were gathered from a man aged 18-30 years who had mild COVID-19 (a few samples of this study predate the infection). Cell type and time point are not known.

The chain recombines TRBV7-8 with TRBJ1-1; D is uncertain. V was shortened by 4 bases and J by 3 bases, with 21 bases between the two germline ends. The CDR3 spans 17 residues. The germline CDR1 and CDR2 sequences are SGHVS and FQNEAQ. The DNA of the CDR3 is TGTGCCAGCAGCTCCCTGATTGTCCGTGCCGGGGACACTGAAGCTTTCTTT. It codes for CASSSLIVRAGDTEAFF.

This clonotype has more than one count but fewer than ten. The chain employs TRBV7-2 and TRBJ1-4; 7 bases are shared with TRBD1. Looked up from germline, CDR1 is SGHTA and CDR2 is FQGNSA. CDR3 length: 15 amino acids. After removal of 4 bases from V and 8 bases from J, the junction contained 10 bases not matched to a gene. CDR3 protein: CASSYRGPTGEKLFF. DNA for the CDR3: TGTGCCAGCAGCTACAGGGGACCGACGGGGGAAAAACTGTTTTTT.

The chain has TRBV5-1 and TRBJ2-7; a weak D match, TRBD2 (6 bases). This CDR3 has 16 amino acids. Germline V CDR1 and CDR2: SGHRS, YFSETQ. The ends were cut back, 4 bases at V and 6 bases at J, with 23 bases in the middle. CDR3 loop: CASSPPVEPGRREQYV. In DNA, the CDR3 is TGCGCCAGCAGCCCTCCCGTCGAGCCGGGGAGGCGCGAGCAGTACGTC.